This T cell receptor beta chain was documented in a study of identical twins. TCRdb fed the 5' RACE reads into MiXCR, producing one record per CDR3 protein. The repertoire has approximately 700,000 distinct CDR3 sequences, approximately 18% of them found once; the top ten carry around 13%. The same specimen was also included in a second study, on T cells expressing NK-cell markers. That work adds: HCMV specificity was not established for the expanded NKG2C+ T cell clones.

What was sequenced was PBMCs. The source is a woman younger than 30 in good health.

CDR3 coding DNA: TGTGCCACCAGCCAGGGGGGGAAGAGCTACGAGCAGTACTTC. Translating gives CATSQGGKSYEQYF. The chain employs TRBV15 and TRBJ2-7; D might be TRBD1 or TRBD2, each matching 7 bases. The CDR3 extends over 14 amino acids. Per germline, CDR1 LNHNV and CDR2 YYDKDF (reference sequence). Trimming pared 5 bases from V and 3 bases from J, leaving 14 bases between. The full variable domain, its missing parts supplied by reference TRBV15 and TRBJ2-7, is DAMVIQNPRYQVTQFGKPVTLSCSQTLNHNVMYWYQQKSSQAPKLLFHYYDKDFNNEADTPDNFQSRRPNTSFCFLDIRSPGLGDTAMYLCATSQGGKSYEQYFGPGTRLTVT.